A single sample is the source of the 23 T cell receptor beta chains below, sequenced in a study of blood T cells in healthy people across ages (dated by TCRdb to between 2015 and 2017). Library preparation was by 5' RACE. The sequencer listed for this sample is Illumina HiSeq 2500. A second PCR of about 6 to 11 cycles was performed with a sample-barcoded 5' primer and a J-beta primer mix. TCRdb reworked the public reads: Q25 trimming with fastp, MiXCR clone assembly, productive beta chains retained. Rows are combined by CDR3 protein, so each entry shows the most common genes and DNA. This sample is represented by about 800,000 distinct CDR3 sequences; roughly 60% of them were singletons. In total, the top ten clones hold 22% of the sample. The sequenced sample consisted of blood. Receptors were obtained from a young man in good health.

V and J are TRBV6-2 or TRBV6-3 and TRBJ2-1, with 7 bases lining up with TRBD1. V lost 8 bases and J lost 6; bases outside the gene matches: 7. The CDR3 runs 13 residues. Germline V gives CDR1 MNHEY, CDR2 SVGEGT. For the CDR3, the DNA is TGTGCCAGCGCTTGGGCAGGGGGCAATGAGCAGTTCTTC. Protein sequence: CASAWAGGNEQFF.

The chain uses TRBV2 and TRBJ2-6; TRBD1 agrees at 8 bases. The CDR3 spans 17 residues. The germline V gene has CDR1 SNHLY and CDR2 FYNNEI. V was clipped by 4 bases and J by 1 base; unmatched bases: 6. CDR3 loop: CASSGDRIASGANVLTF. The CDR3, as DNA: TGTGCCAGCAGTGGGGACAGGATCGCTTCTGGGGCCAACGTCCTGACTTTC.

The CDR3 coding sequence is TGTGCCACCAGAGACACAGGGTATACGCAGTATTTT. Its protein is CATRDTGYTQYF. V gene TRBV24-1 combines with J gene TRBJ2-3; tentative D call: TRBD1 (6 bases). Trimming took 7 bases from V and 7 from J, leaving 11 bases between them. The CDR3 has 12 amino acids. Per the germline V gene, CDR1 is KGHDR and CDR2 is SFDVKD.

This clonotype was counted many times. The CDR3 is CASSLGLAEQETQYF. The CDR3 coding sequence is TGCGCCAGCAGCTTGGGACTAGCAGAACAAGAGACCCAGTACTTC. The chain employs TRBV5-1 and TRBJ2-5; 7 bases are shared with TRBD2. CDR3 length equals 15 residues. The germline V gene has CDR1 SGHRS and CDR2 YFSETQ. Trimming cost V 0 bases and J 2 bases; bases outside gene matches: 4.

Points on this clonotype: One end of the junction varies from germline; a read error may be responsible. The CDR3 nucleotides read TGTGCCAGCGGGCAGACAGGGAGCTATAGCTACACCTTC. Its protein is CASGQTGSYSYTF. The chain employs TRBV27 and TRBJ1-2; 7 nucleotides align to TRBD1. CDR1 MNHEY and CDR2 SMNVEV come from the germline V gene (reference sequence). The CDR3 loop spans 13 amino acids.

The J gene is TRBJ2-5, the V gene TRBV3-1; 9 bases line up with TRBD1. CDR1 and CDR2 (germline): LGHDT, YNNKEL (reference sequence). J was trimmed by 5 bases and V by 6 bases; bases with no gene match: 10. This CDR3 contains 15 residues. Here the CDR3 reads CASRRTDRGVETQYF. The CDR3 region has the DNA TGTGCCAGCAGACGAACAGACAGGGGGGTTGAGACCCAGTACTTC.

This clonotype appeared a few times. The genes are TRBV7-2 and TRBJ2-7; the match to TRBD2 covers 13 bases. The CDR3 runs to 15 residues. Germline V gives CDR1 SGHTA, CDR2 FQGNSA. V shed 5 bases, J shed 6 bases, and the junction held 7 bases outside the gene matches. DNA for the CDR3: TGTGCCAGCAGCCCACAAGGACTAGCGGGGGCCGAGCAGTACTTC. Amino acid sequence: CASSPQGLAGAEQYF.

The rearrangement links TRBV20-1 to TRBJ2-4, with TRBD1 matching over 7 bases. The length of the CDR3 is 13 residues. Germline-derived CDR1 and CDR2 are DFQATT and SNEGSKA (reference sequence). With V trimmed by 6 bases and J by 8 bases, 10 bases remained unmatched. CDR3 in amino acids: CSAPEQGRDIQYF. In DNA, the CDR3 is TGCAGTGCCCCGGAACAGGGGAGAGACATTCAGTACTTC.

Comment on this clonotype: At one boundary the junction diverges from the germline segment, which might be a read error. V usage is TRBV11-2 and J usage is TRBJ1-1; D is unclear. Germline V lookup: CDR1 SGHAT, CDR2 FQNNGV. The CDR3 has 12 residues. The chain's CDR3 is CAGSLAVAEAFF. The CDR3 DNA sequence: TGTGCCGGCAGCTTAGCTGTGGCTGAAGCTTTCTTT.

This clonotype has a handful of counts. Here the CDR3 reads CASSFTSGRFEQYF. The CDR3 coding sequence is TGTGCCAGCAGCTTTACTAGCGGGAGGTTCGAGCAGTACTTC. The chain uses TRBV7-2 and TRBJ2-7; the match to TRBD2 covers 12 bases. In germline, CDR1 is SGHTA, CDR2 FQGNSA. The length of the CDR3 is 14 residues. J gave up 6 bases and V 3 bases, and 3 bases lay outside the gene matches.

V and J are TRBV6-5 and TRBJ1-1; D remains unclear. The ends were cut back, 2 bases at V and 1 base at J, with 8 bases in the middle. The CDR3 has 14 amino acids. Germline V gene data show CDR1 as MNHEY and CDR2 as SVGAGI. The DNA of the CDR3 is TGTGCCAGCAGTTACGGCCGGGGGAACACTGAAGCTTTCTTT. Protein product: CASSYGRGNTEAFF.

The V gene is TRBV29-1, the J gene TRBJ2-1, with D possibly being TRBD1 (6 bases). The J call may be faulty, since TRBJ2-7 better matches the DNA end. CDR3 size: 13 residues. Germline CDR1 and CDR2: SQVTM and ANQGSEA. In DNA form, the CDR3 reads TGCAGCGGGGACACCATTACCTACAATGAGCAGTACTTC. Its translation is CSGDTITYNEQYF.

The chain has TRBV28 and TRBJ1-4; D remains ambiguous. Trimming shortened V by 8 bases and J by 8 bases, and 6 bases separated the two germline ends. The CDR3 runs 10 residues. Germline CDR1 and CDR2: MDHEN and SYDVKM. The CDR3 reads CASGWEKLFF. The CDR3 DNA reads as TGTGCCAGCGGTTGGGAAAAACTGTTTTTT.

The rearrangement joins TRBV6-6 to TRBJ2-5, with a tentative D call TRBD1 (6 bases). Germline lookup yields CDR1 MNHNY and CDR2 SVGAGI (reference sequence). The V and J ends lost 3 bases and 11 bases respectively, with 22 bases between them. CDR3 size: 15 residues. The CDR3 protein is CASSYKGVSYNGQYF. The CDR3 DNA follows: TGTGCCAGCAGTTATAAGGGGGTATCTTACAATGGGCAGTACTTC.

V and J are TRBV29-1 and TRBJ2-7; weak D call: TRBD1 (6 bases). Looked up from germline, CDR1 is SQVTM and CDR2 is ANQGSEA. Trimming removed 6 bases at V and 2 bases at J, with 11 bases between. This CDR3 region has 12 residues. The CDR3 loop reads CSVRDTPYEQYF. CDR3 bases: TGCAGCGTCCGGGACACTCCCTACGAGCAGTACTTC.

The V and J genes are TRBV28 and TRBJ2-5; D is unclear. Germline V gene sequence: CDR1 MDHEN, CDR2 SYDVKM. V dropped 3 bases and J dropped 1 base, with 6 bases sitting between them. The CDR3 is made up of 13 amino acids. The CDR3 DNA follows: TGTGCCAGCAGTTTTGGGCCCCAAGAGACCCAGTACTTC. Translating gives CASSFGPQETQYF.

V usage is TRBV20-1 and J usage is TRBJ2-1, with 7 bases lining up with TRBD2. This CDR3 region has 15 residues. Germline CDR1 and CDR2: DFQATT and SNEGSKA (reference sequence). V gave up 6 bases and J gave up 2 bases; unmatched junction bases: 10. The CDR3 reads CSATTGRGAYNEQFF. CDR3 bases: TGCAGTGCCACTACAGGACGGGGGGCCTACAATGAGCAGTTCTTC.

The chain employs TRBV18 and TRBJ1-2; D perhaps matches TRBD1 (5 bases). The V gene lost 2 bases and the J gene lost 5 bases, with 12 bases spanning the gap. The CDR3 spans 14 residues. Germline V gene lookup returns CDR1 KGHSH and CDR2 LQKENI. The CDR3: CASSPSDSLYGYTF. CDR3 nucleotides: TGTGCCAGCTCACCAAGTGACAGCCTATATGGCTACACCTTC.

The chain is built from TRBV25-1 and TRBJ2-5; D unclear. The CDR3 is 14 residues long. Germline assignment: CDR1 MGHDK and CDR2 SYGVNS. Trimming removed 4 bases at V and 5 bases at J, with 14 bases between. CDR3 bases: TGTGCCAGCAGTGGACAACACTCCGGGGAGACCCAGTACTTC. It is translated as CASSGQHSGETQYF.

The V call is TRBV3-1, the J call TRBJ2-7, with a tentative D call TRBD1 (5 bases). V was cut by 0 bases and J by 2 bases, with 8 bases left in between. The length of the CDR3 is 14 residues. Germline CDR1 reads LGHDT; CDR2 reads YNNKEL (reference sequence). CDR3 sequence reads: CASSQENRPYEQYF. CDR3 coding DNA: TGTGCCAGCAGCCAAGAAAACAGGCCCTACGAGCAGTACTTC.

J is TRBJ2-1 and V is TRBV6-2 or TRBV6-3; D ambiguous. Germline CDR1 reads MNHEY; CDR2 reads SVGEGT. The CDR3 extends over 13 amino acids. V lost 5 bases and J lost 8, with 13 bases in between. CDR3 DNA sequence: TGTGCCAGCAGTCAAAGGTTGGGCGATGAGCAGTTCTTC. This encodes CASSQRLGDEQFF.

The sample holds many counts of this clonotype. The J gene is TRBJ2-5, the V gene TRBV7-9, with TRBD2 matching over 8 bases. In germline, CDR1 is SEHNR, CDR2 FQNEAQ (reference sequence). The ends lost 4 bases at V and 5 bases at J; junction bases unmatched: 6. The CDR3 extends over 14 amino acids. CDR3 nucleotides: TGTGCCAGCAGCTCGACCGGCGGGGGGGAGACCCAGTACTTC. It encodes CASSSTGGGETQYF.

The J gene is TRBJ2-1, the V gene TRBV10-3, with 9 nucleotides matching TRBD2. CDR3 length: 16 amino acids. Germline lookup yields CDR1 ENHRY and CDR2 SYGVKD. CDR3 region: CATTSGPRSSYNEQFF. DNA of the CDR3: TGTGCGACAACTAGCGGGCCCCGAAGCTCCTACAATGAGCAGTTCTTC.